Listed here are 3 T cell receptor beta chains from one sample, sequenced in a study of blood T cells in healthy people across ages. Then a second PCR, running roughly 7 to 11 cycles, was carried out with a sample-barcoded 5' primer and a J-beta primer mix. TCRdb re-called the 5' RACE reads through MiXCR, storing one row per CDR3 protein. The profile shows 1.5 million to 1.8 million distinct CDR3 sequences, less than 45% of them singletons. Sequencing was carried out using blood. The origin of the receptors is a woman aged 18-35 years in good health.

Details on this clonotype: This may come from a read error, since a much larger clone is one base off. This sequence joins TRBV29-1 and TRBJ2-3; D is undetermined. The CDR3 extends over 13 amino acids. V was cut by 6 bases and J by 4 bases, with 14 bases left in between. Per germline, CDR1 SQVTM and CDR2 ANQGSEA. DNA for the CDR3: TGCAGCGTGGTTGAGTCTCGTCCAGATACGCAGTATTTT. It yields the protein CSVVESRPDTQYF.

This clonotype came up a few times. The V and J genes are TRBV11-2 and TRBJ2-3; D is unresolved. Germline loops: CDR1 SGHAT, CDR2 FQNNGV. V was cut by 2 bases and J by 4 bases, with 10 bases left in between. The CDR3 runs to 14 residues. The CDR3 reads CASSLRNSADTQYF. CDR3 bases: TGTGCCAGCAGCTTAAGAAACTCCGCAGATACGCAGTATTTT. Supplemented by reference TRBV11-2 and TRBJ2-3, the full variable domain reads EAGVAQSPRYKIIEKRQSVAFWCNPISGHATLYWYQQILGQGPKLLIQFQNNGVVDDSQLPKDRFSAERLKGVDSTLKIQPAKLEDSAVYLCASSLRNSADTQYFGPGTRLTVL.

The genes are TRBV7-2 and TRBJ2-7; the D gene is possibly TRBD2 (6 bases). The CDR3 covers 15 residues. The V gene's germline CDR1 is SGHTA and CDR2 FQGNSA. V was pared by 2 bases and J by 2 bases, with 13 bases between. CDR3 protein: CASSLLSGPTYEQYF. The DNA for the CDR3 is TGTGCCAGCAGCTTACTTAGCGGACCGACCTACGAGCAGTACTTC.